A selection of T cell receptor beta chains follows, all from one sample in a study of neurological immune-mediated disorders. TCRdb passed the 5' RACE reads through MiXCR, listing each CDR3 protein once. The table shows about 71,000 distinct CDR3 sequences, with 3% to 3.5% occurring only once. Sequenced input: PBMCs. These TCRs come from a man aged 40-50 years with multiple sclerosis. CDR3s leave out the opening cysteine and the closing phenylalanine or tryptophan. Each record gives: CDR3 protein, J gene, V gene.

CDR3 protein: ASTNQGKDNQPQH
J gene: TRBJ1-5
V gene: TRBV12-3/TRBV12-4

CDR3 protein: SVGEGNEQF
J gene: TRBJ2-1
V gene: TRBV29-1

CDR3 protein: SARGGGVKDTQY
J gene: TRBJ2-3
V gene: TRBV20-1

CDR3 protein: ASSVGAANTGELF
J gene: TRBJ2-2
V gene: TRBV7-9

CDR3 protein: ASSLGDSYTDTQY
J gene: TRBJ2-3
V gene: TRBV12-3/TRBV12-4

CDR3 protein: SVEIGVGQPQH
J gene: TRBJ1-5
V gene: TRBV29-1

CDR3 protein: ASSPWTGPNTEAF
J gene: TRBJ1-1
V gene: TRBV12-3/TRBV12-4

CDR3 protein: ASSESPFADTQY
J gene: TRBJ2-3
V gene: TRBV2

CDR3 protein: ASSTGRDNEQF
J gene: TRBJ2-1
V gene: TRBV19

CDR3 protein: ASRRTEDQPQH
J gene: TRBJ1-5
V gene: TRBV12-3/TRBV12-4

CDR3 protein: ASSWVGGGAGDEQF
J gene: TRBJ2-1
V gene: TRBV12-3/TRBV12-4

CDR3 protein: ASTDGLATDTQY
J gene: TRBJ2-3
V gene: TRBV19

CDR3 protein: ASSYLQGADTDTQY
J gene: TRBJ2-3
V gene: TRBV5-1

CDR3 protein: ASSRRVMNTEAF
J gene: TRBJ1-1
V gene: TRBV27

CDR3 protein: SAPGATNYEQY
J gene: TRBJ2-7
V gene: TRBV20-1

CDR3 protein: ASSYSIGRLGDSPLH
J gene: TRBJ1-6
V gene: TRBV6-5

CDR3 protein: ASSSTADSAIFTDTQY
J gene: TRBJ2-3
V gene: TRBV4-1

CDR3 protein: ASSLVGVNTEAF
J gene: TRBJ1-1
V gene: TRBV7-6

CDR3 protein: ASQEASGGGHEQF
J gene: TRBJ2-1
V gene: TRBV5-1

CDR3 protein: ASSYQPGQGDNEQF
J gene: TRBJ2-1
V gene: TRBV6-2/TRBV6-3

CDR3 protein: ASSSGTPAEAF
J gene: TRBJ1-1
V gene: TRBV5-1

CDR3 protein: ASSQYRLSPLH
J gene: TRBJ1-6
V gene: TRBV4-2

CDR3 protein: ASSLGLAETQY
J gene: TRBJ2-5
V gene: TRBV7-8

CDR3 protein: ASSFNPTVTDTQY
J gene: TRBJ2-3
V gene: TRBV5-1

CDR3 protein: ASSLAKVEGISSYEQY
J gene: TRBJ2-7
V gene: TRBV5-1

CDR3 protein: ASRVQGNNEKLF
J gene: TRBJ1-4
V gene: TRBV5-1

CDR3 protein: ATSEGGRLNTGELF
J gene: TRBJ2-2
V gene: TRBV24-1

CDR3 protein: SVEVLTAGVLT
J gene: TRBJ2-6
V gene: TRBV29-1

CDR3 protein: ASSRGTGSGNTIY
J gene: TRBJ1-3
V gene: TRBV6-5